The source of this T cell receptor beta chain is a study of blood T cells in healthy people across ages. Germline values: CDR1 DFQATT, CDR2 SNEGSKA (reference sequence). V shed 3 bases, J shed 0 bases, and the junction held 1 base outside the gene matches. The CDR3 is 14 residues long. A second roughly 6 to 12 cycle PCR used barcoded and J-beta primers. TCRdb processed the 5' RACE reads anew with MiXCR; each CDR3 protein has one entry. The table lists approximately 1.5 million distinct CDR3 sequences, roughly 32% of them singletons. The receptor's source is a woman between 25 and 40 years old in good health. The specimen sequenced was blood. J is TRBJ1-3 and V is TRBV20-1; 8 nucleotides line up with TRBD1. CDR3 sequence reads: CSARDRASGNTIYF. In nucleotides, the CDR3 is TGCAGTGCTAGGGACAGGGCCTCTGGAAACACCATATATTTT.